Following are 13 T cell receptor beta chains from one sample sequenced in a study of T cell changes during pregnancy in multiple sclerosis. Using immunoSEQ multiplex PCR, the repertoire was profiled, and TCRdb retains in-frame clones only, with some absent. The data contain around 55,000 clones, 90% of them singletons. The sample here was CD4+ T cells from peripheral blood mononuclear cells, taken in the first trimester of pregnancy. The origin of the receptors is a female donor with multiple sclerosis, enrolled in a pregnancy study.

The CDR3 sequence is CASSLDVTGAETQYF. The DNA of the CDR3 is TGTGCCAGCAGCTTAGATGTAACAGGGGCGGAGACCCAGTACTTC. This rearrangement joins TRBV7-6 to TRBJ2-5; 7 nucleotides match TRBD1. In germline, CDR1 is SGHVS, CDR2 FNYEAQ. V shed 1 base and J 5 bases; nucleotides not matched to a gene: 7. CDR3 size: 15 residues.

The chain links TRBV9 to TRBJ2-1; 8 bases match TRBD2. CDR1 and CDR2 from the germline V gene are SGDLS and YYNGEE. V dropped 1 base and J dropped 8; count of bases not matched to a gene: 11. The CDR3 covers 16 residues. In nucleotides, the CDR3 is TGTGCCAGCAGCGTACAAGGGGCAACAGCGGGGGATGAGCAGTTCTTC. Protein sequence: CASSVQGATAGDEQFF.

This rearrangement joins TRBV7-3 to TRBJ2-2, with 7 bases matching TRBD2. This CDR3 has 14 amino acids. Unmatched junction bases numbered 5, after V lost 5 bases and J lost 5 bases. The germline V gene encodes CDR1 SGHTA and CDR2 FQGTGA. CDR3 sequence reads: CASSQTSDTGELFF. In DNA form, the CDR3 reads TGTGCCAGCAGCCAAACTAGCGATACCGGGGAGCTGTTTTTT.

This clone showed up just once. The chain employs TRBV29-1 and TRBJ1-1; tentative D call: TRBD1 (6 bases). The V gene lost 6 bases and the J gene lost 8 bases, with 16 bases spanning the gap. Germline loops: CDR1 SQVTM, CDR2 ANQGSEA. The length of the CDR3 is 12 residues. The CDR3 sequence is CSVQLPGTEAFF. In nucleotides, the CDR3 is TGCAGCGTCCAATTGCCCGGGACAGAAGCTTTCTTT.

The genes are TRBV7-6 and TRBJ2-7; possible D gene TRBD1, 6 bases. From germline, CDR1 is SGHVS and CDR2 FNYEAQ. There are 13 residues in the CDR3. The ends were cut back, 5 bases at V and 4 bases at J, with 12 bases in the middle. The CDR3 protein is CASSRVTGYEQYF. The CDR3 nucleotides are TGTGCCAGCAGCCGCGTTACAGGGTACGAGCAGTACTTC.

CDR3 loop: CASSLSGTDTQYF. CDR3 sequence (DNA): TGTGCCAGCAGCCTTTCGGGGACAGATACGCAGTATTTT. V gene TRBV9 combines with J gene TRBJ2-3; tentative D call: TRBD2 (5 bases). Deletions cut 4 bases from V and 3 bases from J, with 9 bases between. Germline values: CDR1 SGDLS, CDR2 YYNGEE. The CDR3 runs to 13 residues. The variable domain in full, completed from reference TRBV9 and TRBJ2-3, reads DSGVTQTPKHLITATGQRVTLRCSPRSGDLSVYWYQQSLDQGLQFLIQYYNGEERAKGNILERFSAQQFPDLHSELNLSSLELGDSALYFCASSLSGTDTQYFGPGTRLTVL.

The J gene is TRBJ2-5, the V gene TRBV10-3; 15 positions agree with TRBD2. The CDR3 extends over 15 amino acids. Trimming removed 4 bases from V and 4 bases from J; junction bases left unmatched: 1. The germline V gene encodes CDR1 ENHRY and CDR2 SYGVKD. The CDR3 DNA follows: TGTGCCATCAGTGGGACTAGCGGGAGGGGAGAGACCCAGTACTTC. As protein: CAISGTSGRGETQYF.

The V call is TRBV5-1, the J call TRBJ2-1; 11 bases line up with TRBD1. Germline assignment: CDR1 SGHRS and CDR2 YFSETQ. This CDR3 comprises 13 residues. Trimming took 4 bases from V and 9 from J; bases not matched to a gene: 3. The CDR3 spells CASSGDRGSEQFF. The CDR3 bases are TGCGCCAGCAGCGGGGACAGGGGGAGTGAGCAGTTCTTC.

The chain carries TRBV11-3 and TRBJ1-2; D is ambiguous. Germline-derived CDR1 and CDR2 are SGHNT and YENEEA. The CDR3 has 16 residues. V lost 5 bases to trimming and J lost 3 bases, with 19 bases between them. The CDR3 loop is CASSPLAILTDYGYTF. CDR3 DNA: TGTGCCAGCAGCCCCCTCGCGATTCTGACTGACTATGGCTACACCTTC.

This clone is a singleton in its sample. This chain joins TRBV11-2 and TRBJ1-1; 7 bases agree with TRBD1. The CDR3 loop spans 14 amino acids. The germline V gene encodes CDR1 SGHAT and CDR2 FQNNGV. With 4 bases clipped from V and 1 base from J, the junction kept 3 bases outside the gene matches. The DNA of the CDR3 is TGTGCCAGCAGCTCCCGACAGGGGAACACTGAAGCTTTCTTT. Residues: CASSSRQGNTEAFF.

The chain recombines TRBV18 with TRBJ1-4; 9 positions match TRBD1. This CDR3 comprises 15 residues. Unmatched junction bases numbered 4, after V lost 3 bases and J lost 5 bases. Germline loops: CDR1 KGHSH, CDR2 LQKENI. In nucleotides, the CDR3 is TGTGCCAGCTCACCTGGGACAGGGAAGAATGAAAAACTGTTTTTT. Protein product: CASSPGTGKNEKLFF.

The rearrangement joins TRBV27 to TRBJ1-2; D gene unclear. CDR3 length: 15 residues. Trimming stripped 8 bases from V and 11 bases from J, with 27 bases between. The germline gives CDR1 MNHEY, CDR2 SMNVEV (reference sequence). The CDR3 spells CASSSWEAKAGGYTF. The CDR3 nucleotides read TGTGCCAGCTCTTCCTGGGAGGCCAAGGCTGGTGGGTACACCTTC.

The chain carries TRBV9 and TRBJ1-3; no firm D call. Deletions cut 0 bases from V and 0 bases from J, with 13 bases between. This CDR3 has 17 amino acids. CDR1 is SGDLS, CDR2 YYNGEE, per germline. CDR3 DNA sequence: TGTGCCAGCAGCGTAGCTTCCCCAGAACGCTCTGGAAACACCATATATTTT. This encodes CASSVASPERSGNTIYF.